Each of the 20 T cell receptor beta chains below was sequenced from the same sample in a study of shared clonotypes between healthy human individuals. The assay was immunoSEQ multiplex PCR, and TCRdb's table has in-frame clones only and misses some. The sample has roughly 2,500,000 clones, 93% seen once. Material: naive CD4+ T cells from PBMCs. The subset was: CD45RA+ positively selected. Receptors originate from a man between 18 and 29 years old in good health. Some clones in this sample may be carry-over from other donors' samples.

V gene TRBV28 combines with J gene TRBJ2-1, with 10 positions matching TRBD1. The germline CDR1 and CDR2 sequences are MDHEN and SYDVKM. V lost 6 bases, J lost 6 bases, and 8 bases stayed unmatched. This CDR3 region has 15 residues. This CDR3 reads CASSSAGTGVNEQFF. DNA of the CDR3: TGTGCCAGCAGCTCAGCCGGGACAGGGGTCAATGAGCAGTTCTTC.

The V call is TRBV20-1, the J call TRBJ2-3; 7 bases are a match to TRBD2. This CDR3 is built from 11 residues. Germline V CDR1 and CDR2: DFQATT, SNEGSKA (reference sequence). V shed 6 bases and J 11 bases; nucleotides not matched to a gene: 8. For the CDR3, the DNA is TGCAGTGCGTCAACTTGGGAGGGGCAGTATTTT. Its protein is CSASTWEGQYF.

In this sample, this clone turned up once. The chain uses TRBV19 and TRBJ2-5; maybe TRBD1 (5 bases). Germline CDR1 is LNHDA and CDR2 is SQIVND (reference sequence). V was cut by 2 bases and J by 5 bases, with 12 bases left in between. The CDR3 has 14 residues. CDR3 sequence: CASSISGAAETQYF. The CDR3 DNA follows: TGTGCCAGTAGTATATCTGGGGCGGCTGAGACCCAGTACTTC.

This chain connects TRBV28 to TRBJ1-6, with no clear D. V shed 5 bases and J shed 8 bases, with 7 bases lying between them. Germline CDR1 and CDR2: MDHEN and SYDVKM. This CDR3 comprises 12 residues. The CDR3 region has the DNA TGTGCCAGCAGTCTCAAGTATTCACCCCTCCACTTT. Encoded protein: CASSLKYSPLHF. The full variable domain, completed using reference TRBV28 and TRBJ1-6, is DVKVTQSSRYLVKRTGEKVFLECVQDMDHENMFWYRQDPGLGLRLIYFSYDVKMKEKGDIPEGYSVSREKKERFSLILESASTNQTSMYLCASSLKYSPLHFGNGTRLTVT.

The CDR3 reads CASSGPTSGYTDTQYF. The DNA of the CDR3 is TGTGCCAGCAGCGGCCCGACTAGCGGTTACACAGATACGCAGTATTTT. The chain joins TRBV5-4 to TRBJ2-3; 9 bases map to TRBD2. J lost 2 bases, V lost 4 bases, and 8 bases had no gene match. Germline CDR1 SGHNT, CDR2 YYREEE (reference sequence). This CDR3 contains 16 residues.

The J gene is TRBJ2-3, the V gene TRBV19; D perhaps matches TRBD2 (5 bases). Trimming left V 4 bases short and J 2 bases short, with 13 bases between. This CDR3 is built from 15 residues. Germline values: CDR1 LNHDA, CDR2 SQIVND (reference sequence). The CDR3 bases are TGTGCCAGTAGTAGCGGGCTCGTTTACACAGATACGCAGTATTTT. Protein product: CASSSGLVYTDTQYF. Looking up the rest from reference TRBV19 and TRBJ2-3 gives the full variable domain: DGGITQSPKYLFRKEGQNVTLSCEQNLNHDAMYWYRQDPGQGLRLIYYSQIVNDFQKGDIAEGYSVSREKKESFPLTVTSAQKNPTAFYLCASSSGLVYTDTQYFGPGTRLTVL.

This chain links TRBV2 with TRBJ1-1, with D uncertain. CDR1 and CDR2 from the germline V gene are SNHLY and FYNNEI. The CDR3 consists of 13 residues. V was trimmed by 8 bases and J by 1 base, leaving 11 bases between them. The CDR3 DNA reads TGTGCCAGCCGAGTTACAGAGAACACTGAAGCTTTCTTT. Translation: CASRVTENTEAFF. Using reference TRBV2 and TRBJ1-1 for the parts outside the CDR3, the full variable domain is EPEVTQTPSHQVTQMGQEVILRCVPISNHLYFYWYRQILGQKVEFLVSFYNNEISEKSEIFDDQFSVERPDGSNFTLKIRSTKLEDSAMYFCASRVTENTEAFFGQGTRLTVV.

The chain employs TRBV5-1 and TRBJ2-3; 7 bases match TRBD2. After removal of 4 bases from V and 3 bases from J, the junction contained 11 bases not matched to a gene. This CDR3 spans 16 amino acids. Germline V lookup: CDR1 SGHRS, CDR2 YFSETQ. The chain's CDR3 is CASSIPGRAQTDTQYF. The CDR3 DNA sequence: TGCGCCAGCAGCATTCCAGGGAGGGCACAGACAGATACGCAGTATTTT.

As to this clone: Other DNA sequences in the same sample also yield this CDR3. The CDR3 loop is CSVEGQGDGYTF. The CDR3 DNA reads TGCAGCGTTGAGGGCCAGGGCGATGGCTACACCTTC. The chain is built from TRBV29-1 and TRBJ1-2, with a tentative D call TRBD1 (5 bases). Between the trimmed V and J ends, which lost 3 bases and 6 bases, there was a span of 11 bases. CDR3 length: 12 amino acids. Germline V gene lookup returns CDR1 SQVTM and CDR2 ANQGSEA.

J is TRBJ2-3 and V is TRBV7-3, with D perhaps TRBD2 (6 bases). With 3 bases removed from V and 4 bases from J, the gap between germline ends came to 11 bases. The CDR3 loop spans 14 amino acids. CDR1 SGHTA and CDR2 FQGTGA come from the germline V gene. The CDR3 DNA sequence: TGTGCCAGCAGCTTGTCTTCTAGCGCAGATACGCAGTATTTT. Translation gives CASSLSSSADTQYF. Together with reference TRBV7-3 and TRBJ2-3, the CDR3 gives the full variable domain: GAGVSQTPSNKVTEKGKYVELRCDPISGHTALYWYRQSLGQGPEFLIYFQGTGAADDSGLPNDRFFAVRPEGSVSTLKIQRTERGDSAVYLCASSLSSSADTQYFGPGTRLTVL.

The chain has TRBV29-1 and TRBJ1-4; D perhaps matches TRBD1 (5 bases). Germline V CDR1 and CDR2: SQVTM, ANQGSEA. Trimming cost V 7 bases and J 5 bases, with 11 bases left between them. The CDR3 sequence is 12 residues long. The CDR3 sequence is CSARDVNEKLFF. The DNA for the CDR3 is TGCAGCGCCCGGGACGTCAATGAAAAACTGTTTTTT. The whole variable domain, filled in from reference TRBV29-1 and TRBJ1-4, reads SAVISQKPSRDICQRGTSLTIQCQVDSQVTMMFWYRQQPGQSLTLIATANQGSEATYESGFVIDKFPISRPNLTFSTLTVSNMSPEDSSIYLCSARDVNEKLFFGSGTQLSVL.

The V gene is TRBV11-3, the J gene TRBJ2-1; no clear D gene. This CDR3 spans 14 amino acids. Germline CDR1 and CDR2: SGHNT and YENEEA. The V and J ends lost 0 bases and 7 bases respectively, with 10 bases between them. The CDR3 sequence: CASSLESGRNEQFF. The CDR3 nucleotides are TGTGCCAGCAGCTTAGAGTCCGGAAGAAATGAGCAGTTCTTC.

This clone was counted a single time. V gene TRBV14 combines with J gene TRBJ1-3; tentative D call: TRBD1 (6 bases). Germline CDR1 is SGHDN and CDR2 is FVKESK. V was pared by 2 bases and J by 1 base, with 9 bases between. This CDR3 comprises 15 residues. CDR3 region: CASSQLQGSGNTIYF. The CDR3 DNA sequence: TGTGCCAGCAGCCAACTACAGGGATCTGGAAACACCATATATTTT.

In its sample, this clone was seen a few times. This rearrangement joins TRBV14 to TRBJ1-1; D may be TRBD1 (6 bases). Trimming left V 3 bases short and J 10 bases short, with 12 bases between. The CDR3 contains 12 residues. The V gene's germline CDR1 is SGHDN and CDR2 FVKESK. The CDR3 DNA follows: TGTGCCAGCAGCCACTTTGGGACATCAGCTTTCTTT. Encoded protein: CASSHFGTSAFF.

V and J are TRBV10-3 and TRBJ1-2; TRBD1 is a possible D gene (5 bases). Between the trimmed V and J ends, which lost 6 bases and 10 bases, there was a span of 18 bases. Per the germline V gene, CDR1 is ENHRY and CDR2 is SYGVKD. This CDR3 is 13 amino acids long. CDR3: CAIREGVVGDYTF. The CDR3 region has the DNA TGTGCCATCAGAGAAGGGGTGGTTGGGGACTACACCTTC.

The genes are TRBV7-3 and TRBJ2-7, with TRBD2 matching 10 bases. The length of the CDR3 is 15 residues. Trimming cost V 5 bases and J 3 bases; bases outside gene matches: 7. Germline CDR1 reads SGHTA; CDR2 reads FQGTGA. The CDR3 is CASSPGASGGYEQYF. The CDR3 DNA reads TGTGCCAGCAGCCCTGGCGCTAGCGGGGGCTACGAGCAGTACTTC.

This clone was seen only a few times. The chain uses TRBV15 and TRBJ1-1; 7 bases align to TRBD1. The CDR3 has 13 amino acids. The trim removed 7 bases at V and 1 base at J, leaving 3 bases unmatched. Germline V gives CDR1 LNHNV, CDR2 YYDKDF (reference sequence). CDR3 bases: TGTGCCACCAAGGACAGGAGGAACACTGAAGCTTTCTTT. Its translation: CATKDRRNTEAFF.

This chain connects TRBV28 to TRBJ2-7, with D perhaps matching TRBD1 (5 bases). Germline V gene data show CDR1 as MDHEN and CDR2 as SYDVKM. CDR3 size: 15 residues. Trimming cost V 3 bases and J 0 bases, with 12 bases left between them. The DNA of the CDR3 is TGTGCCAGCAGTTTCGACAGACAAAACTCCTACGAGCAGTACTTC. This sequence encodes CASSFDRQNSYEQYF.

The V gene is TRBV7-2, the J gene TRBJ2-2; 7 nucleotides agree with TRBD2. The V gene end was trimmed by 5 bases and the J gene end by 6 bases; junction bases not matched to a gene: 9. Germline-derived CDR1 and CDR2 are SGHTA and FQGNSA. The CDR3 runs to 15 residues. CDR3 DNA sequence: TGTGCCAGCAGCCTGGGACTACCTGGGGCCGGGGAGCTGTTTTTT. Protein sequence: CASSLGLPGAGELFF. Together with reference TRBV7-2 and TRBJ2-2, the CDR3 gives the full variable domain: GAGVSQSPSNKVTEKGKDVELRCDPISGHTALYWYRQSLGQGLEFLIYFQGNSAPDKSGLPSDRFSAERTGGSVSTLTIQRTQQEDSAVYLCASSLGLPGAGELFFGEGSRLTVL.

J is TRBJ1-1 and V is TRBV6-5; D uncertain. Germline V CDR1 and CDR2: MNHEY, SVGAGI. The germline V and J ends were trimmed by 0 bases and 10 bases, with 12 bases remaining between them. The CDR3 loop spans 13 amino acids. CDR3 sequence (DNA): TGTGCCAGCAGTTACTCTGAAGTTTCAGGAGCTTTCTTT. Translating it yields CASSYSEVSGAFF.